The 2 T cell receptor beta chains below come from one sample, sequenced in a study of blood T cell repertoires in COVID-19 (dated by TCRdb to 2018 to 2021). The library was made by the immunoSEQ multiplex PCR assay. Here the immuneACCESS table is served through TCRdb, limited to in-frame sequences with V and J called. Missing clones are a known gap in these copies; in checked studies unresolved V genes cover under half, and the rest lacks a known reason. The sample table records 150,000 to 200,000 clones; roughly nine tenths of these occur just once. In total, the top ten clones hold 0.7% to 0.8% of the sample. Material: peripheral blood. The receptors shown here come from a woman in her seventies with acute or convalescent COVID-19.

The chain uses TRBV2 and TRBJ2-1, with 11 bases matching TRBD1. Germline-derived CDR1 and CDR2 are SNHLY and FYNNEI. The length of the CDR3 is 15 residues. J lost 7 bases, V lost 8 bases, and 10 bases had no gene match. The CDR3 DNA follows: TGTGCCAGCCTCTTCGGACAGGGGGCGCATAATGAGCAGTTCTTC. It codes for CASLFGQGAHNEQFF.

The V gene is TRBV6-5, the J gene TRBJ1-2; D perhaps matches TRBD1 (6 bases). Trimming took 1 base from V and 0 from J, leaving 12 bases between them. This CDR3 comprises 16 residues. Germline V gene sequence: CDR1 MNHEY, CDR2 SVGAGI. The CDR3: CASSYFRGQTNYGYTF. The DNA for the CDR3 is TGTGCCAGCAGTTACTTCCGGGGACAAACTAACTATGGCTACACCTTC.